This entry lists 32 T cell receptor beta chains sequenced from one sample in a study of T cell clonotyping in hematopoietic cell transplantation. Sequenced by immunoSEQ multiplex PCR; TCRdb stores in-frame clones only, minus some. The table includes more than 65,000 clones, around 94% detected once. Material for sequencing was peripheral blood mononuclear cells. These receptors originate from a man aged 50 to 59 in good health. Some clones in this sample may be carry-over from other donors' samples.

This clone appeared a single time. V gene TRBV6-5 combines with J gene TRBJ1-1; 7 bases are a match to TRBD1. Germline V gene sequence: CDR1 MNHEY, CDR2 SVGAGI. Unmatched junction bases numbered 5, after V lost 2 bases and J lost 5 bases. The CDR3 extends over 14 amino acids. The CDR3 is CASSYEGGRTEAFF. CDR3 bases: TGTGCCAGCAGTTACGAAGGGGGCAGGACTGAAGCTTTCTTT.

V usage is TRBV28 and J usage is TRBJ2-7; 12 positions agree with TRBD1. The CDR3 consists of 15 residues. Unmatched junction bases numbered 8, after V lost 7 bases and J lost 4 bases. CDR1 and CDR2 from the germline V gene are MDHEN and SYDVKM. The CDR3 sequence: CASTAGTGGEYEQYF. The CDR3 DNA reads as TGTGCCAGCACAGCAGGGACAGGGGGCGAATACGAGCAGTACTTC.

The CDR3: CAWSNLYGYTF. The CDR3, as DNA: TGTGCCTGGAGTAACCTCTATGGCTACACCTTC. The rearrangement joins TRBV30 to TRBJ1-2; D ambiguous. CDR3 length: 11 amino acids. V was pared by 2 bases and J by 4 bases, with 5 bases between. Germline V gene data show CDR1 as GTSNPN and CDR2 as SVGIG (reference sequence).

This chain links TRBV9 with TRBJ1-6; D remains ambiguous. Per the germline V gene, CDR1 is SGDLS and CDR2 is YYNGEE. The CDR3 has 14 residues. V lost 0 bases, J lost 6 bases, and 7 bases lay in between. CDR3 coding DNA: TGTGCCAGCAGCGTAGATTCCCCTAATTCACCCCTCCACTTT. It translates to CASSVDSPNSPLHF.

V usage is TRBV5-1 and J usage is TRBJ2-5; 7 nucleotides match TRBD2. J gave up 0 bases and V 2 bases, and 4 bases lay outside the gene matches. Looked up from germline, CDR1 is SGHRS and CDR2 is YFSETQ. The CDR3 runs to 15 residues. This chain's CDR3 is CASSFGGGNQETQYF. In nucleotides, the CDR3 is TGCGCCAGCAGCTTTGGGGGGGGGAACCAAGAGACCCAGTACTTC.

V and J are TRBV27 and TRBJ2-7; 9 nucleotides line up with TRBD2. Germline CDR1 MNHEY, CDR2 SMNVEV (reference sequence). The ends lost 2 bases at V and 3 bases at J; junction bases unmatched: 5. The CDR3 runs to 15 residues. The CDR3 loop is CASSLIASGNYEQYF. The CDR3 nucleotides are TGTGCCAGCAGTTTAATCGCTAGCGGGAACTACGAGCAGTACTTC.

The chain combines TRBV7-8 with TRBJ1-4, with D unclear. The CDR3 consists of 13 residues. CDR1 and CDR2 (germline): SGHVS, FQNEAQ. V was clipped by 2 bases and J by 7 bases, with 8 bases between them. CDR3 nucleotide sequence: TGTGCCAGCAGCTTACTAGGGTTTGAAAAACTGTTTTTT. Translation: CASSLLGFEKLFF.

This clone was recorded only once. The chain's CDR3 is CASSVGAGGSTDTQYF. For the CDR3, the DNA is TGTGCCAGCAGTGTTGGAGCGGGGGGCAGCACAGATACGCAGTATTTT. The V gene is TRBV6-1, the J gene TRBJ2-3, with 9 bases fitting TRBD2. Germline V gene sequence: CDR1 MNHNS, CDR2 SASEGT. The CDR3 consists of 16 residues. Losses at the gene ends were 4 bases for V and 0 bases for J; bases not matched to a gene: 5.

The V call is TRBV11-1, the J call TRBJ1-6, with 9 bases matching TRBD1. The germline CDR1 and CDR2 sequences are SGHAT and FQDESV (reference sequence). This CDR3 spans 17 amino acids. The J segment lost 0 bases and the V segment lost 5 bases, leaving 5 bases of the junction unmatched. The CDR3 reads CASSKYRGLSYNSPLHF. In DNA form, the CDR3 reads TGTGCCAGCAGCAAATACAGGGGGCTCTCCTATAATTCACCCCTCCACTTT.

The CDR3 region is CASSRIDRRTEAFF. The CDR3 DNA is TGTGCCAGCAGCCGAATTGACAGGCGCACTGAAGCTTTCTTT. The V call is TRBV13, the J call TRBJ1-1, with a possible D match to TRBD1 (6 bases). This CDR3 spans 14 amino acids. Germline V lookup: CDR1 PRHDT, CDR2 FYEKMQ (reference sequence). The germline V and J ends were trimmed by 5 bases and 4 bases, with 14 bases remaining between them.

The chain carries TRBV5-1 and TRBJ1-1; D might be TRBD1 (6 bases). Trimming left V 5 bases short and J 3 bases short, with 8 bases between. This CDR3 is built from 12 residues. The germline V gene encodes CDR1 SGHRS and CDR2 YFSETQ. CDR3 protein: CASRAGDTEAFF. The CDR3, as DNA: TGCGCCAGCAGGGCAGGGGACACTGAAGCTTTCTTT.

The chain recombines TRBV5-1 with TRBJ2-6; D uncertain. V was clipped by 2 bases and J by 0 bases, with 3 bases between them. Germline lookup yields CDR1 SGHRS and CDR2 YFSETQ. The CDR3 is made up of 14 amino acids. The CDR3 is CASSFNSGANVLTF. In DNA, the CDR3 is TGCGCCAGCAGCTTCAACTCTGGGGCCAACGTCCTGACTTTC. The full variable domain, in which reference TRBV5-1 and TRBJ2-6 provide the parts outside the CDR3, is KAGVTQTPRYLIKTRGQQVTLSCSPISGHRSVSWYQQTPGQGLQFLFEYFSETQRNKGNFPGRFSGRQFSNSRSEMNVSTLELGDSALYLCASSFNSGANVLTFGAGSRLTVL.

This clone was detected once. The CDR3 reads CASSLTSDSYEQYF. The CDR3 region has the DNA TGTGCCAGCAGCCTGACTAGCGACTCGTACGAGCAGTACTTC. The V call is TRBV16, the J call TRBJ2-7, with TRBD2 identical over 8 bases. Germline V gene sequence: CDR1 KGHSY, CDR2 FQNENV. The CDR3 consists of 14 residues. Losses at the gene ends were 4 bases for V and 4 bases for J; bases not matched to a gene: 6.

Written as DNA, the CDR3 is TGTGCCAGCAGCTTGGCCGGAGCTGGGTCCTACGAGCAGTACTTC. This sequence encodes CASSLAGAGSYEQYF. V and J are TRBV5-4 and TRBJ2-7, with D unclear. Between the trimmed V and J ends, which lost 0 bases and 1 base, there was a span of 11 bases. The CDR3 runs to 15 residues. Germline values: CDR1 SGHNT, CDR2 YYREEE (reference sequence). Based on the CDR3 plus reference TRBV5-4 and TRBJ2-7, the full variable domain is ETGVTQSPTHLIKTRGQQVTLRCSSQSGHNTVSWYQQALGQGPQFIFQYYREEENGRGNFPPRFSGLQFPNYSSELNVNALELDDSALYLCASSLAGAGSYEQYFGPGTRLTVT.

This chain connects TRBV7-8 to TRBJ2-1; 9 positions agree with TRBD2. The CDR3 extends over 17 amino acids. Trimming removed 4 bases from V and 0 bases from J; junction bases left unmatched: 7. Germline values: CDR1 SGHVS, CDR2 FQNEAQ. In DNA form, the CDR3 reads TGTGCCAGCAGCTCAAGAGGCGGGGGGGGCTCCTACAATGAGCAGTTCTTC. As protein: CASSSRGGGGSYNEQFF.

The chain recombines TRBV29-1 with TRBJ1-2; 9 bases fit TRBD1. The CDR3 sequence is 12 residues long. Trimming at V came to 4 bases and at J to 3 bases, leaving 0 bases not matched to a gene. Per germline, CDR1 SQVTM and CDR2 ANQGSEA. CDR3 region: CSVGQGDYGYTF. The CDR3 DNA follows: TGCAGCGTTGGACAGGGGGACTATGGCTACACCTTC.

The rearrangement links TRBV5-1 to TRBJ1-1, with D perhaps matching TRBD1 (5 bases). Germline V gene sequence: CDR1 SGHRS, CDR2 YFSETQ. V was trimmed by 4 bases and J by 1 base, leaving 17 bases between them. The CDR3 is made up of 16 amino acids. CDR3 loop: CASSPALAGPNTEAFF. CDR3 sequence (DNA): TGCGCCAGCAGCCCCGCGTTGGCAGGGCCGAACACTGAAGCTTTCTTT.

The chain links TRBV5-1 to TRBJ1-1, with D hard to call. Per the germline V gene, CDR1 is SGHRS and CDR2 is YFSETQ. The CDR3 is made up of 13 amino acids. Trimming stripped 4 bases from V and 0 bases from J, with 7 bases between. DNA for the CDR3: TGCGCCAGCAGCCCGAACATGAACACTGAAGCTTTCTTT. Translation gives CASSPNMNTEAFF.

The DNA for the CDR3 is TGTGCCAGCTCATCCCTAAGGAAAGGGGGGAACACCGGGGAGCTGTTTTTT. Translation: CASSSLRKGGNTGELFF. The chain employs TRBV18 and TRBJ2-2, with D maybe TRBD1 (6 bases). Germline V CDR1 and CDR2: KGHSH, LQKENI. Trimming took off 5 bases at V and 1 base at J, with 17 bases between the two ends. The CDR3 extends over 17 amino acids.

This chain uses TRBV15 with TRBJ1-2, with D uncertain. The germline V gene has CDR1 LNHNV and CDR2 YYDKDF (reference sequence). V lost 4 bases and J 5 bases, leaving 14 bases between the germline ends. This CDR3 has 14 amino acids. The DNA for the CDR3 is TGTGCCACCAGCACTAGGACCACCGCTTATGGCTACACCTTC. As protein: CATSTRTTAYGYTF.

V gene TRBV5-1 combines with J gene TRBJ2-6; maybe TRBD2 (5 bases). V lost 6 bases and J 0 bases, leaving 13 bases between the germline ends. The CDR3 is made up of 16 amino acids. CDR1 and CDR2 (germline): SGHRS, YFSETQ. The CDR3 nucleotides read TGCGCCAGCACCTGGGGAGTAAACTCTGGGGCCAACGTCCTGACTTTC. It yields the protein CASTWGVNSGANVLTF. Complete variable domain (other parts from reference TRBV5-1 and TRBJ2-6): KAGVTQTPRYLIKTRGQQVTLSCSPISGHRSVSWYQQTPGQGLQFLFEYFSETQRNKGNFPGRFSGRQFSNSRSEMNVSTLELGDSALYLCASTWGVNSGANVLTFGAGSRLTVL.

The chain recombines TRBV25-1 with TRBJ1-1, with D possibly being TRBD1 (6 bases). The length of the CDR3 is 13 residues. The germline V gene has CDR1 MGHDK and CDR2 SYGVNS. V lost 7 bases and J 8 bases, leaving 17 bases between the germline ends. The chain's CDR3 is CASTDPGQREAFF. CDR3 sequence (DNA): TGTGCCAGCACCGACCCCGGACAGAGAGAAGCTTTCTTT.

The V and J genes are TRBV6-5 and TRBJ1-2; 9 bases map to TRBD1. The CDR3 spans 14 residues. Per the germline V gene, CDR1 is MNHEY and CDR2 is SVGAGI. The ends lost 5 bases at V and 2 bases at J; junction bases unmatched: 3. CDR3 bases: TGTGCCAGCAGTGTGGGACAGGGCAACTATGGCTACACCTTC. Translated: CASSVGQGNYGYTF.

This clone was observed a few times. The J gene is TRBJ2-3, the V gene TRBV28; D not resolved. The germline V gene has CDR1 MDHEN and CDR2 SYDVKM. Trimming shortened V by 6 bases and J by 4 bases, and 17 bases separated the two germline ends. This CDR3 spans 15 amino acids. The CDR3: CASRGKVGWADTQYF. CDR3 DNA: TGTGCCAGCAGGGGGAAGGTGGGGTGGGCAGATACGCAGTATTTT.

The chain carries TRBV9 and TRBJ2-3, with TRBD2 identical over 8 bases. Germline V gene lookup returns CDR1 SGDLS and CDR2 YYNGEE. The trim removed 4 bases at V and 0 bases at J, leaving 4 bases unmatched. The CDR3 consists of 15 residues. This CDR3 reads CASSSREGSTDTQYF. CDR3 in DNA: TGTGCCAGCAGCTCCCGGGAGGGTAGCACAGATACGCAGTATTTT. The full variable domain, in which reference TRBV9 and TRBJ2-3 provide the parts outside the CDR3, is DSGVTQTPKHLITATGQRVTLRCSPRSGDLSVYWYQQSLDQGLQFLIQYYNGEERAKGNILERFSAQQFPDLHSELNLSSLELGDSALYFCASSSREGSTDTQYFGPGTRLTVL.

This rearrangement joins TRBV11-2 to TRBJ2-3; possibly TRBD2 for D (6 bases). V was cut by 4 bases and J by 0 bases, with 11 bases left in between. The CDR3 sequence is 15 residues long. The germline CDR1 and CDR2 sequences are SGHAT and FQNNGV. CDR3 loop: CASSSGAGSTDTQYF. The CDR3 nucleotides are TGTGCCAGCAGCTCTGGGGCGGGAAGCACAGATACGCAGTATTTT.

The genes are TRBV28 and TRBJ2-1; 9 positions agree with TRBD2. Germline trimming cut 5 bases from V and 2 bases from J; bases unmatched to any gene: 13. Germline CDR1 MDHEN, CDR2 SYDVKM. The CDR3 consists of 18 residues. The CDR3 reads CASSHPPRRGGAYNEQFF. The CDR3 region has the DNA TGTGCCAGCAGTCATCCCCCGCGGCGGGGGGGCGCCTACAATGAGCAGTTCTTC.

This chain connects TRBV7-6 to TRBJ2-7, with a weak D call TRBD2 (5 bases). Germline lookup yields CDR1 SGHVS and CDR2 FNYEAQ. The CDR3 covers 15 residues. V lost 1 base, J lost 0 bases, and 10 bases lay in between. CDR3 sequence reads: CASSLETRDSYEQYF. In DNA form, the CDR3 reads TGTGCCAGCAGCTTAGAAACGAGGGACTCCTACGAGCAGTACTTC.

The chain is built from TRBV10-3 and TRBJ2-7; 10 bases fit TRBD2. Germline CDR1 is ENHRY and CDR2 is SYGVKD. The CDR3 length is 13 residues. Germline trimming cut 7 bases from V and 5 bases from J; bases unmatched to any gene: 5. In nucleotides, the CDR3 is TGTGCCATCATTGCTAGCGGGAGTAACGAGCAGTACTTC. Residues: CAIIASGSNEQYF.

This chain connects TRBV5-1 to TRBJ2-7; 11 bases fit TRBD2. This CDR3 has 15 amino acids. V was clipped by 4 bases and J by 5 bases; unmatched bases: 8. CDR1 SGHRS and CDR2 YFSETQ come from the germline V gene. CDR3 coding DNA: TGCGCCAGCAGCAGATCCGGGACTAGCGGAGACGAGCAGTACTTC. Its translation: CASSRSGTSGDEQYF.

This clone was seen just once. J is TRBJ2-7 and V is TRBV5-6; 9 bases fit TRBD2. V shed 3 bases, J shed 0 bases, and the junction held 4 bases outside the gene matches. Germline CDR1 is SGHDT and CDR2 is YYEEEE. CDR3 size: 15 residues. The CDR3 bases are TGTGCCAGCAGCTCGAGCGGGAGGACCTCCTACGAGCAGTACTTC. Its translation is CASSSSGRTSYEQYF.

CDR3 in DNA: TGCAGCGTTGAAGCAGGCAGTACCGGGGAGCTGTTTTTT. Its translation: CSVEAGSTGELFF. This chain links TRBV29-1 with TRBJ2-2; D is unclear. The germline CDR1 and CDR2 sequences are SQVTM and ANQGSEA. The length of the CDR3 is 13 residues. Trimming removed 1 base at V and 5 bases at J, with 8 bases between.